This T cell receptor (beta chain) was observed in a study of beta chain features in type 1 diabetes. Study-level points and caveats: TCRB CDR3 length was moderately but significantly reduced in all four CD4+ subsets of Type 1 diabetes patients.

A single heparinised draw of approximately 0.11 L on average was taken per donor. Naive, central memory, regulatory and stem cell-like memory cells within the CD4+ compartment were sorted using CD45RO/CCR7/CD25/CD127/CD95/CD27. Sequenced material consisted of expressed TCRB transcripts (all of the isolated RNA was reverse transcribed). Data came from immunoSEQ multiplex PCR; TCRdb stores just in-frame clones and leaves some out. The table lists around 500,000 clones, over 10% of them singletons, with 0.046% in the top ten. This clone was detected only a few times. Its cognate antigen is unknown. The CDR3 has 16 residues. CDR1 and CDR2 from the germline V gene are LNHDA and SQIVND (reference sequence). The ends lost 7 bases at V and 5 bases at J; junction bases unmatched: 12.

This TCR was recovered from a woman aged 18-29 years in good health. The chain carries TRBV19 and TRBJ2-2; 8 nucleotides match TRBD2. The specimen sequenced was naive CD4+ T cells from blood. CDR3 sequence: CASIPGGREVTGELFF. In nucleotides, the CDR3 is TGTGCCAGTATCCCGGGAGGGAGGGAAGTGACCGGGGAGCTGTTTTTT.